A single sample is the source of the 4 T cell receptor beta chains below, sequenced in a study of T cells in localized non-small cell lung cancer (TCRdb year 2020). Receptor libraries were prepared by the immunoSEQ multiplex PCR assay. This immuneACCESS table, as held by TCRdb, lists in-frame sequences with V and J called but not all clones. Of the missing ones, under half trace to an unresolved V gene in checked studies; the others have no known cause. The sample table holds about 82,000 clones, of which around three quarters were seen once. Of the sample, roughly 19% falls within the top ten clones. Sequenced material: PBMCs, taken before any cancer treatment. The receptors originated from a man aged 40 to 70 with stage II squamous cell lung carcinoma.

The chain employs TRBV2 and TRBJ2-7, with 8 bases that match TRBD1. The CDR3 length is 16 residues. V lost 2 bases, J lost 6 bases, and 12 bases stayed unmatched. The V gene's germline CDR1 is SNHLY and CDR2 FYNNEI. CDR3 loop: CASSEPFRAGGGEQYF. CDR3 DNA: TGTGCCAGCAGTGAACCCTTCCGGGCAGGGGGCGGCGAGCAGTACTTC.

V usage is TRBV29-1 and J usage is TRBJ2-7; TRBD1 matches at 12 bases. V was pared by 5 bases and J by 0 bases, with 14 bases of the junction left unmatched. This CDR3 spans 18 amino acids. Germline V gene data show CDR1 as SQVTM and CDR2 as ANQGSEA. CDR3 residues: CSVFHPGQGAGSSYEQYF. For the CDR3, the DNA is TGCAGCGTTTTTCATCCGGGACAGGGGGCTGGAAGCTCCTACGAGCAGTACTTC.

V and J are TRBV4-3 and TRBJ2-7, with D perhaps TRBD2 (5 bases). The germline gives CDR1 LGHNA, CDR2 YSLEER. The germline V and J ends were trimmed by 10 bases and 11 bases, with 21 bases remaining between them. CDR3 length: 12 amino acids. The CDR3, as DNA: TGCGCCATCCACCCGGAAGACTCCGGGGAGTACTTC. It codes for CAIHPEDSGEYF.

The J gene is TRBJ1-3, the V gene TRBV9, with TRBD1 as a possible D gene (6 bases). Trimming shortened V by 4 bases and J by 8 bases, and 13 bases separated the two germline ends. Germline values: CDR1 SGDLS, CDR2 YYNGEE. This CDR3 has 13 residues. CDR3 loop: CASSPRTVHTIYF. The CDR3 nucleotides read TGTGCCAGCAGCCCCCGGACAGTCCACACCATATATTTT.